Listed here are 29 T cell receptor beta chains from one sample, sequenced in a study of blood T cell repertoires in COVID-19. The data were produced by immunoSEQ multiplex PCR, yet TCRdb's version contains in-frame clones alone and is incomplete. The sample lists around 470,000 clones, around 90% occurring once. Input material: PBMCs or T cells enriched from blood (not recorded which). The receptor set was obtained from a man between 18 and 29 years old who had recovered from COVID-19.

J is TRBJ2-7 and V is TRBV18, with 9 bases aligning to TRBD1. The J segment lost 6 bases and the V segment lost 3 bases, leaving 9 bases of the junction unmatched. Germline V CDR1 and CDR2: KGHSH, LQKENI. The CDR3 loop spans 15 amino acids. The CDR3 coding sequence is TGTGCCAGCTCACCGGCCGGGACAGGGATTTCCGAGCAGTACTTC. Translation gives CASSPAGTGISEQYF.

The chain uses TRBV13 and TRBJ2-5; 8 bases agree with TRBD2. Unmatched junction bases numbered 5, after V lost 4 bases and J lost 4 bases. CDR3 length equals 14 residues. Looked up from germline, CDR1 is PRHDT and CDR2 is FYEKMQ (reference sequence). This CDR3 reads CASSSGGARETQYF. Here the CDR3 DNA reads TGTGCCAGCAGCTCCGGGGGGGCGCGAGAGACCCAGTACTTC.

The chain couples TRBV2 to TRBJ1-3; no clear D. Trimming pared 6 bases from V and 0 bases from J, leaving 9 bases between. This CDR3 comprises 14 residues. Germline CDR1 is SNHLY and CDR2 is FYNNEI. This CDR3 reads CASRRQVSGNTIYF. CDR3 DNA sequence: TGTGCCAGCAGGAGACAAGTCTCTGGAAACACCATATATTTT.

The V and J genes are TRBV2 and TRBJ1-3; D is ambiguous. V lost 6 bases, J lost 2 bases, and 8 bases lay in between. From germline, CDR1 is SNHLY and CDR2 FYNNEI. The CDR3 length is 13 residues. This CDR3 is CASRRTAGNTIYF. CDR3 nucleotide sequence: TGTGCCAGCAGGAGAACAGCTGGAAACACCATATATTTT.

The V and J genes are TRBV5-8 and TRBJ2-1; 7 nucleotides agree with TRBD1. The CDR3 is 14 residues long. In germline, CDR1 is SGHTS, CDR2 YDEGEE. V was pared by 3 bases and J by 2 bases, with 2 bases of the junction left unmatched. The CDR3: CASSSGGTYNEQFF. The CDR3 DNA reads TGTGCCAGCAGCTCAGGGGGTACCTACAATGAGCAGTTCTTC.

This chain connects TRBV14 to TRBJ1-2; a weak D match, TRBD1 (5 bases). Per the germline V gene, CDR1 is SGHDN and CDR2 is FVKESK. Trimming left V 0 bases short and J 6 bases short, with 14 bases between. The length of the CDR3 is 15 residues. CDR3 residues: CASSQDYAQVHGYTF. DNA for the CDR3: TGTGCCAGCAGCCAAGATTACGCACAGGTCCATGGCTACACCTTC.

The chain couples TRBV30 to TRBJ1-1; 7 bases line up with TRBD1. Unmatched junction bases numbered 13, after V lost 5 bases and J lost 4 bases. From germline, CDR1 is GTSNPN and CDR2 SVGIG (reference sequence). The CDR3 contains 15 residues. The CDR3: CAWGRQGVGGTEAFF. CDR3 DNA: TGTGCCTGGGGAAGGCAGGGGGTGGGAGGCACTGAAGCTTTCTTT.

V is TRBV14 and J is TRBJ1-6; D might be TRBD1 (5 bases). The CDR3 has 16 residues. Germline lookup yields CDR1 SGHDN and CDR2 FVKESK. Trimming left V 1 base short and J 0 bases short, with 7 bases between. This CDR3 is CASSQGGSSYNSPLHF. CDR3 in DNA: TGTGCCAGCAGCCAAGGGGGCAGCTCCTATAATTCACCCCTCCACTTT.

The chain uses TRBV5-1 and TRBJ1-1; D possibly corresponds to TRBD1 (5 bases). Deletions cut 0 bases from V and 8 bases from J, with 11 bases between. The CDR3 is 13 residues long. Germline V CDR1 and CDR2: SGHRS, YFSETQ. This CDR3 is CASSLDVRVEAFF. The CDR3 region has the DNA TGCGCCAGCAGCTTGGACGTCAGGGTCGAAGCTTTCTTT. The full variable domain, in which reference TRBV5-1 and TRBJ1-1 provide the parts outside the CDR3, is KAGVTQTPRYLIKTRGQQVTLSCSPISGHRSVSWYQQTPGQGLQFLFEYFSETQRNKGNFPGRFSGRQFSNSRSEMNVSTLELGDSALYLCASSLDVRVEAFFGQGTRLTVV.

Written as DNA, the CDR3 is TGTGCCAGCAGCTGGACAGGGGCTCAAAGGGCTTTCTTT. Encoded protein: CASSWTGAQRAFF. The J gene is TRBJ1-1, the V gene TRBV7-9, with 9 bases aligning to TRBD1. The CDR3 runs 13 residues. CDR1 and CDR2 from the germline V gene are SEHNR and FQNEAQ (reference sequence). The V gene end was trimmed by 4 bases and the J gene end by 11 bases; junction bases not matched to a gene: 8.

This chain uses TRBV10-3 with TRBJ1-1; D ambiguous. CDR3 size: 13 residues. Trimming left V 3 bases short and J 5 bases short, with 10 bases between. Germline CDR1 ENHRY, CDR2 SYGVKD. Here the CDR3 reads CAISEVAGTEAFF. As DNA, the CDR3 is TGTGCCATCAGTGAAGTTGCCGGGACTGAAGCTTTCTTT.

This clone was seen more than once but under ten times. CDR3 sequence reads: CASSPPTGELFF. The CDR3 DNA reads TGCGCCAGCAGCCCCCCTACCGGGGAGCTGTTTTTT. The V and J genes are TRBV5-1 and TRBJ2-2; D is unclear. V was pared by 4 bases and J by 5 bases, with 6 bases between. CDR1 and CDR2 from the germline V gene are SGHRS and YFSETQ. The length of the CDR3 is 12 residues.

V gene TRBV27 combines with J gene TRBJ1-1, with 7 nucleotides matching TRBD1. The CDR3 length is 16 residues. CDR1 MNHEY and CDR2 SMNVEV come from the germline V gene (reference sequence). Losses at the gene ends were 5 bases for V and 6 bases for J; bases not matched to a gene: 15. The DNA of the CDR3 is TGTGCCAGCAGTCTACTACAGGGGTCGGCGGGCGCTGAAGCTTTCTTT. Its translation: CASSLLQGSAGAEAFF.

The chain joins TRBV5-4 to TRBJ2-3; the match to TRBD1 covers 9 bases. The V segment lost 3 bases and the J segment 4 bases; nucleotides outside the gene matches: 6. The germline gives CDR1 SGHNT, CDR2 YYREEE (reference sequence). The CDR3 sequence is 15 residues long. The CDR3 DNA sequence: TGTGCCAGCAGCTCCCGGACAGGGGAATCAGATACGCAGTATTTT. Translated: CASSSRTGESDTQYF.

The chain couples TRBV6-4 to TRBJ2-1; 10 positions match TRBD2. CDR3 size: 16 residues. The J segment lost 8 bases and the V segment lost 6 bases, leaving 13 bases of the junction unmatched. Germline lookup yields CDR1 MRHNA and CDR2 SNTAGT. The CDR3 loop reads CASRPSGGPSEDEQFF. Here the CDR3 DNA reads TGTGCCAGCAGGCCTAGCGGGGGCCCTAGTGAAGATGAGCAGTTCTTC.

V is TRBV19 and J is TRBJ1-1; TRBD1 aligns across 9 bases. J lost 4 bases, V lost 5 bases, and 8 bases had no gene match. Germline V gene data show CDR1 as LNHDA and CDR2 as SQIVND (reference sequence). CDR3 length: 15 amino acids. In nucleotides, the CDR3 is TGTGCCAGTAGTGAACCGGGACAGGGAGTCACTGAAGCTTTCTTT. Its protein is CASSEPGQGVTEAFF.

The chain is built from TRBV3-1 (or the pseudogene TRBV3-2) and TRBJ2-5, with 7 bases that match TRBD1. The CDR3 loop spans 13 amino acids. Germline CDR1 LGHDT, CDR2 YNNKEL (reference sequence). Losses at the gene ends were 6 bases for V and 4 bases for J; bases not matched to a gene: 5. The CDR3, as DNA: TGTGCCAGCAGTAGACAGGGTGCAGAGACCCAGTACTTC. This gives the protein CASSRQGAETQYF.

The CDR3 nucleotides are TGTGCCAGCAGTTATAACAGGGCTAATCAGCCCCAGCATTTT. It is translated as CASSYNRANQPQHF. The chain links TRBV28 to TRBJ1-5, with D possibly matching TRBD1 (6 bases). CDR1 and CDR2 (germline): MDHEN, SYDVKM. The CDR3 extends over 14 amino acids. Trimming took 4 bases from V and 4 from J, leaving 11 bases between them.

The chain couples TRBV19 to TRBJ2-2; possible D gene TRBD1, 5 bases. CDR1 and CDR2 (germline): LNHDA, SQIVND (reference sequence). V was clipped by 7 bases and J by 6 bases, with 24 bases between them. There are 17 residues in the CDR3. The CDR3 is CASTGDVRQLGPGELFF. As DNA, the CDR3 is TGTGCCAGTACCGGCGATGTGAGACAGCTGGGTCCCGGGGAGCTGTTTTTT.

The chain employs TRBV3-1 (or the pseudogene TRBV3-2) and TRBJ1-5; D unclear. The CDR3 consists of 15 residues. Germline CDR1 LGHDT, CDR2 YNNKEL (reference sequence). V was cut by 1 base and J by 2 bases, with 9 bases left in between. The CDR3 coding sequence is TGTGCCAGCAGCCAAGGGTCGGCGGGCAATCAGCCCCAGCATTTT. This gives the protein CASSQGSAGNQPQHF.

On this clone itself: Other DNA sequences in the same sample also yield this CDR3. The J gene is TRBJ1-1, the V gene TRBV5-1; TRBD1 matches at 7 bases. CDR1 is SGHRS and CDR2 is YFSETQ in the germline V gene. The J segment lost 1 base and the V segment lost 3 bases, leaving 6 bases of the junction unmatched. The CDR3 has 15 residues. In DNA, the CDR3 is TGCGCCAGCAGCTCCCGACAGGGTTCGAACACTGAAGCTTTCTTT. Protein product: CASSSRQGSNTEAFF.

CDR3 in amino acids: CASGSGMNTEAFF. The CDR3 DNA reads as TGTGCCAGCGGGAGCGGGATGAACACTGAAGCTTTCTTT. The chain carries TRBV6-5 and TRBJ1-1; unclear D gene. The CDR3 contains 13 residues. Trimming cost V 8 bases and J 0 bases, with 10 bases left between them. Germline lookup yields CDR1 MNHEY and CDR2 SVGAGI.

This clone was counted once. This rearrangement joins TRBV30 to TRBJ1-5, with D maybe TRBD1 (5 bases). V lost 3 bases and J 5 bases, leaving 11 bases between the germline ends. The CDR3 is 13 amino acids. Germline lookup yields CDR1 GTSNPN and CDR2 SVGIG (reference sequence). CDR3 residues: CAWRSGVDQPQHF. The CDR3 DNA reads TGTGCCTGGAGATCGGGGGTGGATCAGCCCCAGCATTTT.

This chain links TRBV28 with TRBJ2-7; 7 bases agree with TRBD2. The ends lost 5 bases at V and 4 bases at J; junction bases unmatched: 14. CDR3 length: 16 amino acids. Germline CDR1 and CDR2: MDHEN and SYDVKM. The CDR3: CASSPPPRTSGYEQYF. The CDR3 coding sequence is TGTGCCAGCAGTCCTCCCCCCAGGACTAGTGGTTACGAGCAGTACTTC.

V gene TRBV3-1 (or the pseudogene TRBV3-2) combines with J gene TRBJ1-2; D unresolved. Trimming took off 2 bases at V and 3 bases at J, with 10 bases between the two ends. The CDR3 consists of 14 residues. The germline gives CDR1 LGHDT, CDR2 YNNKEL (reference sequence). The CDR3 loop is CASSQRGVDYGYTF. DNA for the CDR3: TGTGCCAGCAGCCAACGTGGAGTCGACTATGGCTACACCTTC.

The rearrangement uses TRBV27 and TRBJ1-1; no definite D call. The V and J ends lost 8 bases and 3 bases respectively, with 7 bases between them. The CDR3 runs 11 residues. Germline V lookup: CDR1 MNHEY, CDR2 SMNVEV (reference sequence). The CDR3 is CASYTHTEAFF. The CDR3, as DNA: TGTGCCAGCTACACCCACACTGAAGCTTTCTTT.

This rearrangement joins TRBV19 to TRBJ1-2; no firm D call. Trimming removed 6 bases at V and 0 bases at J, with 5 bases between. The CDR3 is made up of 12 amino acids. CDR1 and CDR2 (germline): LNHDA, SQIVND (reference sequence). CDR3 loop: CASRTSNYGYTF. As DNA, the CDR3 is TGTGCCAGTAGGACATCTAACTATGGCTACACCTTC. The variable domain in full, with the rest retrieved from reference TRBV19 and TRBJ1-2, is DGGITQSPKYLFRKEGQNVTLSCEQNLNHDAMYWYRQDPGQGLRLIYYSQIVNDFQKGDIAEGYSVSREKKESFPLTVTSAQKNPTAFYLCASRTSNYGYTFGSGTRLTVV.

This chain connects TRBV9 to TRBJ1-3; D is perhaps TRBD1 (5 bases). The CDR3 sequence is 15 residues long. V dropped 3 bases and J dropped 0 bases, with 10 bases sitting between them. CDR1 SGDLS and CDR2 YYNGEE come from the germline V gene. DNA of the CDR3: TGTGCCAGCAGCGACCGGGGGGTCTCTGGAAACACCATATATTTT. This sequence encodes CASSDRGVSGNTIYF.

The chain links TRBV7-6 to TRBJ2-1, with TRBD2 matching over 8 bases. The junction had 6 bases not matched to a gene; V was cut back by 5 bases and J by 0 bases. The CDR3 length is 16 residues. CDR1 SGHVS and CDR2 FNYEAQ come from the germline V gene. CDR3 in DNA: TGTGCCAGCAGCCCAGACGGGGGGGACTCCTACAATGAGCAGTTCTTC. Residues: CASSPDGGDSYNEQFF. The variable domain in full, completed from reference TRBV7-6 and TRBJ2-1, reads GAGVSQSPRYKVTKRGQDVALRCDPISGHVSLYWYRQALGQGPEFLTYFNYEAQQDKSGLPNDRFSAERPEGSISTLTIQRTEQRDSAMYRCASSPDGGDSYNEQFFGPGTRLTVL.